The clone carrying this T cell receptor (beta chain) was counted only a few times. Because it lacks the conserved phenylalanine or tryptophan at the end, this CDR3 is likely a read error. A J-beta primer mix and a sample-barcoded 5' primer were used in a second PCR of about 7 to 12 cycles. TCRdb re-called the 5' RACE reads through MiXCR, storing one row per CDR3 protein. There are roughly 1 million distinct CDR3 sequences in the sample; 20% to 25% occur only once, and about 0.69% lies in the top ten. The germline V gene encodes CDR1 SGHTA and CDR2 FQGNSA. V shed 5 bases and J 5 bases; nucleotides not matched to a gene: 5. The CDR3 consists of 14 residues. This record comes from a study of blood T cells in healthy people across ages. This sample also appeared in a second study, on T cells of mothers and their children.

The sequence came from a girl aged 2 to 10 in good health. The specimen was blood. V is TRBV7-2 and J is TRBJ2-1; TRBD1 matches at 8 bases. The CDR3 loop reads CASSPGQGDNEQFS. In DNA form, the CDR3 reads TGTGCCAGCAGCCCAGGACAGGGCGACAATGAGCAGTTCTCC.